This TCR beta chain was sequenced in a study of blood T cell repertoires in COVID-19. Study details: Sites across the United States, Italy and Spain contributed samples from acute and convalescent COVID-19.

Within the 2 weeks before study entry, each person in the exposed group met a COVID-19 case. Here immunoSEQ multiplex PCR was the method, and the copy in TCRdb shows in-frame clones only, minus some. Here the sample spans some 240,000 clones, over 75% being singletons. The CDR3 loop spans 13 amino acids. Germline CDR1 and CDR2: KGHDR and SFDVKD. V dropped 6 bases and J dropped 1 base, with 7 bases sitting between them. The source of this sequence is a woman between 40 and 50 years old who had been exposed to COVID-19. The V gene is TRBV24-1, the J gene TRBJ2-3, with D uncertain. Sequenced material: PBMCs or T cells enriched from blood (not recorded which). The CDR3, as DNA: TGTGCCACCAGTCGGAGCGGCACAGATACGCAGTATTTT. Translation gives CATSRSGTDTQYF.